This is a list of T cell receptor beta chains from one sample in a study of cytomegalovirus exposure and HLA in healthy donors. Libraries were prepared by immunoSEQ multiplex PCR; TCRdb keeps only in-frame clonotypes and omits some of them. The table shows 130,000 or so clones, with roughly 70% occurring only once. Sequencing was carried out using PBMCs. The receptors stem from a man aged 35-49 years in good health and CMV-seropositive. Both conserved end residues are part of each CDR3. A D gene is named only where the DNA matches it firmly. Some rows have no size entry. The others give once, few or many, or a class for an expanded clone.

len	v_gene	abundance	d_gene	j_gene	CDR3nt	CDR3aa
15	TRBV15	once	TRBD1	TRBJ1-1	TGTGCCACCAGCGGGGGACAGCTCATGAACACTGAAGCTTTCTTT	CATSGGQLMNTEAFF
16	TRBV5-1	once	-	TRBJ1-4	TGCGCCAGCAGCCGAACTCCGACGGAGAATAATGAAAAACTGTTTTTT	CASSRTPTENNEKLFF
14	TRBV4-1	-	-	TRBJ1-1	TGCGCCAGCAGCCATCGTCAGGAGAACACTGAAGCTTTCTTT	CASSHRQENTEAFF
13	TRBV30	-	TRBD1	TRBJ1-1	TGTGCCTGGAGAAAAGACAGGGACACTGAAGCTTTCTTT	CAWRKDRDTEAFF
15	TRBV7-9	-	-	TRBJ1-2	TGTGCCAGCAGCTTTGTGGGGCGTTCTAACTATGGCTACACCTTC	CASSFVGRSNYGYTF
16	TRBV5-6	-	TRBD1	TRBJ1-5	TGTGCCAGCAGCTTGAAAGGCAGGGGGCCCCTCGCTCTCCAGCATTTT	CASSLKGRGPLALQHF
13	TRBV2	-	-	TRBJ1-5	TGTGCCACCAACAGGGCCCTGAATCAGCCCCAGCATTTT	CATNRALNQPQHF
13	TRBV10-3	-	-	TRBJ1-5	TGTGCCATTCAGGTGAATGACAATCAGCCCCAGCATTTT	CAIQVNDNQPQHF
16	TRBV28	-	TRBD2	TRBJ2-5	TGTGCCAGCAGTTCTAGAAGCGGGAGGAACCAAGAGACCCAGTACTTC	CASSSRSGRNQETQYF
18	TRBV10-3	-	TRBD2	TRBJ2-1	TGTGCCATCAGTGAGTCGGGGCGGCTAGCGGGAGACTACAATGAGCAGTTCTTC	CAISESGRLAGDYNEQFF
13	TRBV9	once	TRBD1	TRBJ2-7	TGTGCCAGCAGCGCGACAGGGGGGGACGAGCAGTACTTC	CASSATGGDEQYF
11	TRBV25-1	-	-	TRBJ1-1	TGTGCCAGCAGTGGAGTCTGTGAAGCTTTCTTT	CASSGVCEAFF
15	TRBV5-8	-	TRBD1	TRBJ2-7	TGTGCCAGCAGCCCCCGAGTGACAGGGTCCTACGAGCAGTACTTC	CASSPRVTGSYEQYF
15	TRBV6-1	few	TRBD1	TRBJ1-5	TGTGCCAGCAGTGATGGACAGGGGATATATCAGCCCCAGCATTTT	CASSDGQGIYQPQHF
15	TRBV7-8	-	TRBD2	TRBJ2-5	TGTGCCAGCAGCTTAAATGGGCTAGCGGGAGAGACCCAGTACTTC	CASSLNGLAGETQYF
15	TRBV27	-	-	TRBJ1-1	TGTGCCAGCAGCTCGTGGGGGCGTATAAACACTGAAGCTTTCTTT	CASSSWGRINTEAFF
14	TRBV7-2	-	TRBD1	TRBJ2-7	TGTGCCAGCAGCTTAGGACAGGGGGCCAACGAGCAGTACTTC	CASSLGQGANEQYF
14	TRBV4-1	-	TRBD1	TRBJ1-4	TGCGCCAGCAGCCCGGGGACAGGAATTGAAAAACTGTTTTTT	CASSPGTGIEKLFF
13	TRBV19	-	TRBD1	TRBJ1-2	TGTGCCACCCGGGACAGGGGGGGCTATGGCTACACCTTC	CATRDRGGYGYTF
14	TRBV28	-	-	TRBJ1-2	TGTGCCAGCAGTTCCTCCGGGACTTACTATGGCTACACCTTC	CASSSSGTYYGYTF
17	TRBV30	-	TRBD1	TRBJ1-5	TGTGCCTGGACCCACGCCCCCCGACAGGGGCGCAATCAGCCCCAGCATTTT	CAWTHAPRQGRNQPQHF
15	TRBV5-1	-	TRBD1	TRBJ2-7	TGCGCCAGCAGCCCACGGACAGGGGGCTTCTACGAGCAGTACTTC	CASSPRTGGFYEQYF
13	TRBV2	-	-	TRBJ2-1	TGTGCCAGCCCAGGGGCCTTTTTGGATGAGCAGTTCTTC	CASPGAFLDEQFF
15	TRBV14	-	-	TRBJ1-6	TGTGCCAGCAGCCAAAGGGGGTCCTATAATTCACCCCTCCACTTT	CASSQRGSYNSPLHF
13	TRBV7-9	-	-	TRBJ2-7	TGTGCCAGCAGCTTTTACAGCAACTACGAGCAGTACTTC	CASSFYSNYEQYF
14	TRBV2	-	-	TRBJ2-2	TGTGCCAGCAGTGAATTGGTTAGCACCGGGGAGCTGTTTTTT	CASSELVSTGELFF
13	TRBV6-6	-	-	TRBJ1-1	TGTGCCAGCAGTTACCAGGAGAACACTGAAGCTTTCTTT	CASSYQENTEAFF
16	TRBV5-4	-	TRBD2	TRBJ2-7	TGTGCCAGCAGCTTTGGTCCCCTGACTAGCGGTTACGAGCAGTACTTC	CASSFGPLTSGYEQYF
16	TRBV5-6	-	-	TRBJ1-3	TGTGCCAGCAGCTTGCTGGGGGCAGGGTCTGGAAACACCATATATTTT	CASSLLGAGSGNTIYF